Below are 26 T cell receptor beta chains sequenced from a single sample in a study of blood T cells in healthy people across ages (dated by TCRdb to the mid-2010s). The library was obtained by 5' RACE. A second PCR of roughly 6 to 11 cycles was performed with a sample-barcoded 5' primer and a J-beta primer mix. TCRdb reran the public reads through fastp at Q25 and MiXCR, keeping productive beta chains. Identical CDR3 proteins give one entry, which carries the most common genes and DNA. Within this sample are fewer than 2,000,000 distinct CDR3 sequences, with approximately 40% of them counted one time only. 20% to 25% of the sample is held by the ten biggest clonotypes. The specimen sequenced was blood. The receptors stem from a human donor in good health.

The chain is built from TRBV20-1 and TRBJ2-1, with D maybe TRBD2 (6 bases). Germline V gives CDR1 DFQATT, CDR2 SNEGSKA (reference sequence). The CDR3 has 14 amino acids. V lost 2 bases, J lost 5 bases, and 13 bases lay in between. The CDR3 is CSARPGLGDNEQFF. DNA of the CDR3: TGCAGTGCTAGACCGGGACTGGGCGACAATGAGCAGTTCTTC.

The CDR3 nucleotides read TGTGCCAGCAGTTTTCGGGACTCCCCCTCAGATACGCAGTATTTT. Translated: CASSFRDSPSDTQYF. The genes are TRBV28 and TRBJ2-3; a weak D match, TRBD2 (6 bases). V lost 3 bases and J 4 bases, leaving 14 bases between the germline ends. This CDR3 is built from 15 residues. Germline values: CDR1 MDHEN, CDR2 SYDVKM.

This clonotype was counted only a few times. V is TRBV6-2 or TRBV6-3 and J is TRBJ2-3, with TRBD2 as a possible D gene (6 bases). Germline loops: CDR1 MNHEY, CDR2 SVGEGT. With 4 bases removed from V and 2 bases from J, the gap between germline ends came to 13 bases. The CDR3 has 15 amino acids. Written as DNA, the CDR3 is TGTGCCAGCAGTTCGAGACTAGAGACCACAGATACGCAGTATTTT. Its translation is CASSSRLETTDTQYF.

Note on this clonotype: The conserved closing phenylalanine or tryptophan is absent in this CDR3, likely reflecting a read error. The CDR3 loop is CASSAAAGLGSYEQYC. The CDR3, as DNA: TGTGCCAGCAGCGCGGCCGCGGGGCTTGGCTCCTACGAGCAGTACTGC. This rearrangement joins TRBV9 to TRBJ2-7; D might be TRBD2 (6 bases). Trimming stripped 3 bases from V and 0 bases from J, with 16 bases between. CDR1 is SGDLS, CDR2 YYNGEE, per germline. The CDR3 length is 16 residues.

V is TRBV4-3 and J is TRBJ1-1; no reliable D call. V shed 1 base and J shed 8 bases, with 11 bases lying between them. Germline V lookup: CDR1 LGHNA, CDR2 YSLEER. The CDR3 is 13 amino acids. CDR3 sequence reads: CASSQVGQVEAFF. The DNA for the CDR3 is TGCGCCAGCAGCCAAGTGGGCCAGGTCGAAGCTTTCTTT.

J is TRBJ2-7 and V is TRBV7-9; D remains ambiguous. The length of the CDR3 is 13 residues. CDR1 and CDR2 (germline): SEHNR, FQNEAQ (reference sequence). Deletions cut 2 bases from V and 6 bases from J, with 11 bases between. CDR3 sequence reads: CASSLRVHGEQYF. CDR3 nucleotides: TGTGCCAGCAGCTTAAGAGTCCACGGCGAGCAGTACTTC.

The genes are TRBV29-1 and TRBJ2-2; D is undetermined. CDR1 and CDR2 from the germline V gene are SQVTM and ANQGSEA. The CDR3 is 12 amino acids. V lost 4 bases and J lost 1, with 4 bases in between. The CDR3 sequence: CSVGWNTGELFF. The CDR3 nucleotides are TGCAGCGTTGGCTGGAACACCGGGGAGCTGTTTTTT.

This clonotype has ten or more counts. J is TRBJ1-2 and V is TRBV7-9; D is uncertain. This CDR3 has 13 amino acids. The germline gives CDR1 SEHNR, CDR2 FQNEAQ (reference sequence). Trimming removed 1 base from V and 6 bases from J, with 9 bases in between. Here the CDR3 reads CASSLDRENGYTF. DNA for the CDR3: TGTGCCAGCAGCTTAGACCGGGAGAATGGCTACACCTTC. Combining the CDR3 with reference TRBV7-9 and TRBJ1-2 gives the whole variable domain DTGVSQNPRHKITKRGQNVTFRCDPISEHNRLYWYRQTLGQGPEFLTYFQNEAQLEKSRLLSDRFSAERPKGSFSTLEIQRTEQGDSAMYLCASSLDRENGYTFGSGTRLTVV.

There are a few counts of this clonotype. The V and J genes are TRBV18 and TRBJ2-1, with TRBD2 matching over 13 bases. V shed 0 bases and J 4 bases; nucleotides not matched to a gene: 0. The CDR3 length is 16 residues. Looked up from germline, CDR1 is KGHSH and CDR2 is LQKENI. DNA of the CDR3: TGTGCCAGCTCACCACCGGGACTAGCGGGGTACAATGAGCAGTTCTTC. Protein sequence: CASSPPGLAGYNEQFF.

This clonotype came up a few times. This sequence joins TRBV7-2 and TRBJ2-7; D possibly corresponds to TRBD2 (5 bases). CDR3 length: 15 amino acids. V dropped 1 base and J dropped 2 bases, with 12 bases sitting between them. Germline V lookup: CDR1 SGHTA, CDR2 FQGNSA. The CDR3 region has the DNA TGTGCCAGCAGCTTAGAGGCGAGGGTTCCCTACGAGCAGTACTTC. Residues: CASSLEARVPYEQYF.

The V and J genes are TRBV6-2 or TRBV6-3 and TRBJ2-1; TRBD2 is a possible D gene (7 bases). Germline CDR1 reads MNHEY; CDR2 reads SVGEGT. The CDR3 is 15 amino acids. Trimming stripped 10 bases from V and 10 bases from J, with 26 bases between. CDR3 protein: CATIFRGALTYEQFF. Here the CDR3 DNA reads TGTGCCACCATCTTCCGGGGGGCCTTAACCTACGAGCAGTTCTTC.

The genes are TRBV12-3 or TRBV12-4 and TRBJ2-7; perhaps D is TRBD1 or TRBD2 (6 bases each). With the DNA end fitting TRBJ2-5 better, the J assignment may be wrong. The CDR3 covers 14 residues. As DNA, the CDR3 is TGTGCCAGCAGTTTGCTGGGGGGCTGGAAGACCCAGTACTTC. Protein product: CASSLLGGWKTQYF.

This clonotype was detected a few times. The chain is built from TRBV5-6 and TRBJ1-2; no definite D call. Per germline, CDR1 SGHDT and CDR2 YYEEEE. V gave up 2 bases and J gave up 0 bases, with 11 bases separating them. This CDR3 has 15 residues. The DNA for the CDR3 is TGTGCCAGCAGCTTACTCTCCAGGTCTAACTATGGCTACACCTTC. It encodes CASSLLSRSNYGYTF.

This chain uses TRBV7-3 with TRBJ2-6, with D maybe TRBD1 (5 bases). The CDR3 is 16 residues long. Germline V gives CDR1 SGHTA, CDR2 FQGTGA. V shed 3 bases and J shed 2 bases, with 11 bases lying between them. The CDR3 region has the DNA TGTGCCAGCAGCTTGACAGCTCCCCCTGGGGCCAACGTCCTGACTTTC. Translated, it gives CASSLTAPPGANVLTF.

This chain uses TRBV2 with TRBJ1-1; no clear D. Germline CDR1 and CDR2: SNHLY and FYNNEI. This CDR3 is 11 amino acids long. V gave up 7 bases and J gave up 7 bases, with 10 bases separating them. CDR3: CASKIYIEAFF. Here the CDR3 DNA reads TGTGCCAGCAAGATTTACATTGAAGCTTTCTTT.

This clonotype has just a few counts. The V call is TRBV7-3, the J call TRBJ1-1, with 8 bases fitting TRBD1. V gave up 4 bases and J gave up 3 bases; unmatched junction bases: 4. From germline, CDR1 is SGHTA and CDR2 FQGTGA. The CDR3 loop spans 14 amino acids. The CDR3 DNA reads as TGTGCCAGCAGCTGGGGACAGGACTACACTGAAGCTTTCTTT. It codes for CASSWGQDYTEAFF.

This clonotype was seen more than once but under ten times. The rearrangement uses TRBV20-1 and TRBJ1-1; D is perhaps TRBD1 (5 bases). V dropped 3 bases and J dropped 5 bases, with 16 bases sitting between them. In germline, CDR1 is DFQATT, CDR2 SNEGSKA (reference sequence). The length of the CDR3 is 14 residues. The CDR3 is CSASNPRGGTEAFF. The CDR3 DNA reads as TGCAGTGCTAGTAACCCTCGCGGGGGGACTGAAGCTTTCTTT.

The chain employs TRBV24-1 and TRBJ2-3, with D unresolved. The length of the CDR3 is 16 residues. Germline CDR1 KGHDR, CDR2 SFDVKD. V shed 3 bases and J shed 5 bases, with 17 bases lying between them. The CDR3 spells CATSDVTRASGDTQYF. The CDR3 nucleotides are TGTGCCACCAGTGATGTTACTCGGGCCTCGGGAGATACGCAGTATTTT.

The chain combines TRBV7-8 with TRBJ1-4; 7 nucleotides agree with TRBD1. From germline, CDR1 is SGHVS and CDR2 FQNEAQ. The CDR3 has 13 amino acids. J was trimmed by 8 bases and V by 8 bases; bases with no gene match: 8. CDR3 protein: CASSQRDREKLFF. The CDR3 DNA reads as TGTGCCAGCTCCCAACGGGACAGAGAAAAACTGTTTTTT.

V is TRBV3-1 and J is TRBJ1-1; D ambiguous. The CDR3 sequence is 16 residues long. Germline lookup yields CDR1 LGHDT and CDR2 YNNKEL (reference sequence). Deletions cut 0 bases from V and 2 bases from J, with 13 bases between. As DNA, the CDR3 is TGTGCCAGCAGCCAAGAACTCGGGCAGATTAACACTGAAGCTTTCTTT. Translation: CASSQELGQINTEAFF.

This clonotype was seen many times. The V gene is TRBV5-1, the J gene TRBJ1-6; D ambiguous. This CDR3 has 10 amino acids. V was cut by 7 bases and J by 8 bases, with 4 bases left in between. Germline V gene lookup returns CDR1 SGHRS and CDR2 YFSETQ. CDR3 residues: CASPHSPLHF. CDR3 coding DNA: TGCGCCAGCCCACATTCACCCCTCCACTTT.

This rearrangement joins TRBV7-9 to TRBJ1-2; no reliable D call. Germline V gene lookup returns CDR1 SEHNR and CDR2 FQNEAQ (reference sequence). The CDR3 contains 13 residues. Trimming cost V 5 bases and J 7 bases, with 14 bases left between them. The CDR3 DNA is TGTGCCAGCAGCCCCCTAAGTACTGGTGGCTACACCTTC. Amino acid sequence: CASSPLSTGGYTF. The whole variable domain, filled in from reference TRBV7-9 and TRBJ1-2, reads DTGVSQNPRHKITKRGQNVTFRCDPISEHNRLYWYRQTLGQGPEFLTYFQNEAQLEKSRLLSDRFSAERPKGSFSTLEIQRTEQGDSAMYLCASSPLSTGGYTFGSGTRLTVV.

The chain links TRBV25-1 to TRBJ2-7; tentatively, D is TRBD1 (5 bases). Germline loops: CDR1 MGHDK, CDR2 SYGVNS. This CDR3 has 13 amino acids. Trimming left V 2 bases short and J 3 bases short, with 8 bases between. CDR3 protein: CASSEETVYEQYF. The DNA for the CDR3 is TGTGCCAGCAGTGAAGAGACAGTCTACGAGCAGTACTTC.

The CDR3 DNA reads as TGTGCCAGCAGTTCCCGGACAGGGGGCCGGTATGGCTACACCTTC. Translating it yields CASSSRTGGRYGYTF. The chain uses TRBV12-3 or TRBV12-4 and TRBJ1-2; 11 nucleotides line up with TRBD1. The CDR3 covers 15 residues. V lost 4 bases to trimming and J lost 5 bases; unmatched junction nucleotides: 6.

The chain links TRBV5-1 to TRBJ2-4; 8 bases map to TRBD2. TRBJ2-7 explains the end of the DNA better; the J call may be wrong. This CDR3 comprises 14 residues. Germline CDR1 and CDR2: SGHRS and YFSETQ. This CDR3 reads CASSFGGGYFEQYF. The CDR3 coding sequence is TGCGCCAGCAGCTTTGGCGGGGGGTACTTCGAGCAGTACTTC.

With regard to this clonotype: Sequence at one end of the junction differs from germline and may be a read error. V is TRBV4-1 and J is TRBJ2-3; D is perhaps TRBD1 (7 bases). This CDR3 contains 15 residues. The germline V gene encodes CDR1 MGHRA and CDR2 YSYEKL. The CDR3 nucleotides are TGCGCCAGCAGCCCCCTGGCAGGGGGGAAAGATACGCGGTATTTT. It specifies CASSPLAGGKDTRYF.